This paragraph reports one T cell receptor beta chain. The specificity of this receptor is unknown. Qualities for individual bases were not recorded, and no much larger clone is one base off. The CDR3 regions of human TCRbeta chains were analyzed by immunosequencing. The original pipeline was this. TCRs in the repertoires were matched against a reference library of SARS-CoV-2-specific TCRs that had been generated with the MIRA antigen-specificity platform. Breadth was defined as the fraction of unique TCRs that were SARS-CoV-2-associated. Depth was defined as the fraction of total T cells that were SARS-CoV-2-associated. Each spike-specific TCR was assigned to its reactive spike region and to a CD4 or CD8 class using the MIRA data. Log10-transformed breadth and depth values were compared by one-way ANOVA with Sidak's multiple comparisons tests. Held by TCRdb, this immuneACCESS table contains in-frame sequences only and omits some clones. Under half of the omission traces to an unresolved V gene where checked; the cause of the rest is unknown. Clonal size and the V and J genes are those of that table, whereas D and trimming came from the DNA. This sample is represented by under 95,000 clones; 86% of them were singletons. The ten largest account for approximately 7.9% of the sample.

The data were obtained in a study of T cell responses to AZD1222 COVID-19 vaccine (dated by TCRdb to the early 2020s). Background on the whole study: AZD1222 recipients whose second dose came at about 4 weeks and those whose second dose came at about 12 weeks were combined into one group, since spike-specific TCR depth and breadth did not differ between the two schedules. Trial participants were enrolled into age subgroups of 18-55, 56-69 and 70-plus years, which contained 148, 28 and 57 TCR-sequenced participants, respectively. TCR sequencing was performed for 230 to 250 trial participants, of whom roughly 200 were given two doses of AZD1222 and around 25 were given two doses of MenACWY control vaccine. Results and caveats for the whole study, not just this receptor: The 56-69-year group was small, and its depth increase did not reach significance, likely because of low power. Participants were mostly white British and included more females than males, and it was suggested by the authors that clonal diversity may have been underestimated. Reportedly, almost half of the unique spike-specific TCRs recognized epitopes lying outside the regions that are mutated in the B.1.351 and B.1.1.7 variants. Conclusions about previously exposed vaccinees were limited because only six or seven AZD1222 recipients were SARS-CoV-2 seropositive at baseline. The whole spike protein was spanned by vaccine-associated CD4 TCRs, and dominant responses were seen in regions 160-218 and 743-854. No day 14 peak-response samples were available, so repertoires were characterized only after the peak T cell response. After two AZD1222 doses, spike-specific TCR breadth and depth were significantly higher than at day 0 and than in MenACWY recipients.

Interpreted using the paper, the time point label stands for: baseline before first vaccination. Vaccinee samples came from UK trials COV001 and COV002, including a single-blind randomized controlled phase 2/3 trial of AZD1222 (ChAdOx1 nCoV-19) in healthy adults. Trial participant PBMC samples were collected at day 0 and day 28 after the second dose for TCRbeta chain sequencing. This TCR came from an adult in good health. Specimen: peripheral blood, collected on day 0 of AZD1222 vaccination.

CDR3 loop: CASSPTRLAVTDTQYF. The DNA is TGTGCCAGCAGCCCGACTAGACTAGCAGTCACAGATACGCAGTATTTT. In this chain, TRBV28 is recombined with TRBJ2-3, and 7 junction bases match TRBD2. Unmatched junction bases come to 11, with V trimmed by 6 bases and J by 2 bases. From a lookup of the germline V gene, CDR1 and CDR2 are MDHEN and SYDVKM. The CDR3 covers 16 residues, taking in both the cysteine and the phenylalanine. Only the CDR3 DNA is retained, 48 bases long and in frame from the first base. The entire variable domain, with the stretches around the CDR3 drawn from the reference TRBV28 and TRBJ2-3 proteins, is DVKVTQSSRYLVKRTGEKVFLECVQDMDHENMFWYRQDPGLGLRLIYFSYDVKMKEKGDIPEGYSVSREKKERFSLILESASTNQTSMYLCASSPTRLAVTDTQYFGPGTRLTVL.